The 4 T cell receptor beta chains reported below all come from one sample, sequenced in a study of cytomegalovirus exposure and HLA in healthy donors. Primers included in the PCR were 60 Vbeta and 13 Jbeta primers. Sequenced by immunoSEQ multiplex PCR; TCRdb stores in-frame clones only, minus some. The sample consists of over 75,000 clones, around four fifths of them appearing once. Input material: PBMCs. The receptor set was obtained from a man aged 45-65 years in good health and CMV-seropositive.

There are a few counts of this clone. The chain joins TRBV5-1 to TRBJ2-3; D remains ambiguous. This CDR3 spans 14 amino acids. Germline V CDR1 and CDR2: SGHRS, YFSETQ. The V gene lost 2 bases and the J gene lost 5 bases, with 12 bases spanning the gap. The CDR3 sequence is CASSFGDFKDTQYF. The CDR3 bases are TGCGCCAGCAGCTTTGGAGACTTCAAAGATACGCAGTATTTT.

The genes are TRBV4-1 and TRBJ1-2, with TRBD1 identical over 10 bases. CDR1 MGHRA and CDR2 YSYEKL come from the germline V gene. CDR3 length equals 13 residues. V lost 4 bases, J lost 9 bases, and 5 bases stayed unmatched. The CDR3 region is CASSRGDRGSYTF. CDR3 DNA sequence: TGCGCCAGCAGCCGAGGGGACAGGGGTAGCTACACCTTC.

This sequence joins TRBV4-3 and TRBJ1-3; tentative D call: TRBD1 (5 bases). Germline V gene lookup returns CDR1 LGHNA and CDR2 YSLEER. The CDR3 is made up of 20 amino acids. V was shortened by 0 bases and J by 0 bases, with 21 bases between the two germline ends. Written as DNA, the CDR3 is TGCGCCAGCAGCCAAGATCACCAGGGCTTTAGTTCCCCCTCTGGAAACACCATATATTTT. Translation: CASSQDHQGFSSPSGNTIYF.

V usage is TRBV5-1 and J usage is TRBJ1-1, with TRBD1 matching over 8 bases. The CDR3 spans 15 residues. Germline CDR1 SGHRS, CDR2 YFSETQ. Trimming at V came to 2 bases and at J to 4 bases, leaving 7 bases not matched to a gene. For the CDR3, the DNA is TGCGCCAGCAGCTTTCAGGGGGCAAGTGGCACTGAAGCTTTCTTT. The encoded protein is CASSFQGASGTEAFF.